Listed here are 5 T cell receptor beta chains from one sample, sequenced in a study of cytomegalovirus exposure and HLA in healthy donors. The PCR was carried out with 60 Vbeta primers and 13 Jbeta primers. Assay used: immunoSEQ multiplex PCR; TCRdb lists only in-frame clones, some missing. The sample includes 120,000 or so clones, around three quarters seen only once; the top ten take about 5%. Sequenced material: PBMCs. These receptors originate from a man aged 50-60 years in good health and CMV-seropositive.

The genes are TRBV30 and TRBJ1-3, with 9 positions matching TRBD1. J was trimmed by 0 bases and V by 4 bases; bases with no gene match: 4. Looked up from germline, CDR1 is GTSNPN and CDR2 is SVGIG (reference sequence). CDR3 length: 15 residues. This chain's CDR3 is CAWKGQGLSGNTIYF. The CDR3 DNA sequence: TGTGCCTGGAAGGGACAGGGTCTCTCTGGAAACACCATATATTTT.

The V gene is TRBV6-7, the J gene TRBJ2-7; D unclear. TRBV6-7 is noted as an ORF with a role that remains uncertain. The CDR3 runs 16 residues. Trimming removed 2 bases at V and 7 bases at J, with 21 bases between. The CDR3 DNA follows: TGTGCCAGCAGTTACCCTACCGACATTGCCCCTGGGGAGCAGTACTTC. This translates into CASSYPTDIAPGEQYF.

The V gene is TRBV7-9, the J gene TRBJ1-1, with no clear D. CDR3 size: 13 residues. Trimming shortened V by 3 bases and J by 1 base, and 6 bases separated the two germline ends. The germline CDR1 and CDR2 sequences are SEHNR and FQNEAQ (reference sequence). The CDR3 DNA is TGTGCCAGCAGCTTGAGAGGGAACACTGAAGCTTTCTTT. It codes for CASSLRGNTEAFF.

The CDR3 reads CASSESSGGQETQYF. The DNA of the CDR3 is TGTGCCAGCAGTGAATCTAGCGGGGGACAAGAGACCCAGTACTTC. This rearrangement joins TRBV2 to TRBJ2-5; 10 nucleotides line up with TRBD2. The CDR3 sequence is 15 residues long. The junction had 2 bases not matched to a gene; V was cut back by 2 bases and J by 2 bases. Germline V CDR1 and CDR2: SNHLY, FYNNEI. The variable domain in full, completed from reference TRBV2 and TRBJ2-5, reads EPEVTQTPSHQVTQMGQEVILRCVPISNHLYFYWYRQILGQKVEFLVSFYNNEISEKSEIFDDQFSVERPDGSNFTLKIRSTKLEDSAMYFCASSESSGGQETQYFGPGTRLLVL.

This clone showed up just a few times. This chain connects TRBV18 to TRBJ1-1, with D possibly being TRBD1 (6 bases). CDR3 length: 15 amino acids. V gave up 4 bases and J gave up 3 bases, with 15 bases separating them. Germline V gives CDR1 KGHSH, CDR2 LQKENI. As DNA, the CDR3 is TGTGCCAGCTCACTATTAGCGACAGGTTACACTGAAGCTTTCTTT. Translated: CASSLLATGYTEAFF.